These 9 T cell receptor beta chains were all obtained from the same sample, sequenced in a study of blood T cell repertoires in COVID-19. The assay was immunoSEQ multiplex PCR, and TCRdb's table has in-frame clones only and misses some. The sample has around 250,000 clones, 85% to 90% seen once. The sequencing sample was made of PBMCs or T cells enriched from blood (not recorded which). These receptors all come from a woman between 45 and 60 years old who had recovered from COVID-19.

The chain joins TRBV7-2 to TRBJ2-7; 12 positions agree with TRBD2. Germline loops: CDR1 SGHTA, CDR2 FQGNSA. V lost 6 bases to trimming and J lost 5 bases; unmatched junction nucleotides: 11. The CDR3 has 16 amino acids. The CDR3, as DNA: TGTGCCAGCAGGGAACGACTAGCGGGAGTTTCGGACGAGCAGTACTTC. Protein product: CASRERLAGVSDEQYF.

The J gene is TRBJ2-7, the V gene TRBV5-1; a weak D match, TRBD1 (5 bases). V was cut by 4 bases and J by 2 bases, with 13 bases left in between. Germline CDR1 and CDR2: SGHRS and YFSETQ. The CDR3 sequence is 14 residues long. This chain's CDR3 is CASSLTRGPYEQYF. CDR3 sequence (DNA): TGCGCCAGCAGCCTCACAAGGGGTCCCTACGAGCAGTACTTC.

In this sample, this clone turned up once. V and J are TRBV4-3 and TRBJ2-1; D unresolved. Looked up from germline, CDR1 is LGHNA and CDR2 is YSLEER. The CDR3 consists of 19 residues. V lost 1 base and J lost 8, with 27 bases in between. CDR3 coding DNA: TGCGCCAGCAGCCAAGGATATATAGCACGCGCCTCCTTCTCTGATGAGCAGTTCTTC. As protein: CASSQGYIARASFSDEQFF.

This sequence joins TRBV4-2 and TRBJ2-1; the match to TRBD2 covers 16 bases. V shed 0 bases and J 4 bases; nucleotides not matched to a gene: 6. Germline CDR1 and CDR2: LGHNA and YNFKEQ. This CDR3 comprises 19 residues. The CDR3 loop reads CASSQEGLAGGPGYNEQFF. DNA of the CDR3: TGTGCCAGCAGCCAAGAGGGACTAGCGGGAGGGCCGGGTTACAATGAGCAGTTCTTC.

V gene TRBV28 combines with J gene TRBJ1-2; D call uncertain. Germline-derived CDR1 and CDR2 are MDHEN and SYDVKM. V was pared by 0 bases and J by 6 bases, with 11 bases between. CDR3 size: 14 residues. The CDR3 DNA is TGTGCCAGCAGTTTATGGTCCCGTCTCGATGGCTACACCTTC. This sequence encodes CASSLWSRLDGYTF.

The rearrangement uses TRBV30 and TRBJ1-6; 8 nucleotides match TRBD1. The junction had 10 bases not matched to a gene; V was cut back by 4 bases and J by 5 bases. CDR3 length equals 16 residues. CDR1 GTSNPN and CDR2 SVGIG come from the germline V gene (reference sequence). For the CDR3, the DNA is TGTGCCTGGAAACAGGGGGTTTTCCATAATAATTCACCCCTCCACTTT. This gives the protein CAWKQGVFHNNSPLHF.

The chain carries TRBV7-6 and TRBJ1-5; D is ambiguous. V was pared by 5 bases and J by 1 base, with 18 bases between. The germline V gene has CDR1 SGHVS and CDR2 FNYEAQ. The CDR3 loop spans 17 amino acids. This chain's CDR3 is CASSQQKEAESNQPQHF. The DNA of the CDR3 is TGTGCCAGCAGCCAGCAAAAGGAGGCAGAGAGCAATCAGCCCCAGCATTTT.

The rearrangement uses TRBV5-1 and TRBJ2-7, with TRBD2 identical over 9 bases. The CDR3 loop spans 18 amino acids. Germline CDR1 reads SGHRS; CDR2 reads YFSETQ. The V and J ends lost 2 bases and 4 bases, in that order; junction bases with no gene match: 16. The DNA for the CDR3 is TGCGCCAGCAGCTTAAGCGGGAGGACGAATAAAGCGGGTTACGAGCAGTACTTC. As protein: CASSLSGRTNKAGYEQYF.

The genes are TRBV2 and TRBJ1-2; 10 bases fit TRBD1. The CDR3 is made up of 14 amino acids. Looked up from germline, CDR1 is SNHLY and CDR2 is FYNNEI. J was trimmed by 3 bases and V by 7 bases; bases with no gene match: 5. The CDR3 is CASTVDRGHYGYTF. CDR3 sequence (DNA): TGTGCCAGCACCGTAGACAGGGGGCACTATGGCTACACCTTC.